This T cell receptor beta chain was profiled in a study of shared clonotypes between healthy human individuals. From germline, CDR1 is SGHDT and CDR2 YYEEEE. V lost 4 bases, J lost 4 bases, and 17 bases lay in between. The CDR3 has 16 amino acids. Study processing details: Filtering differed because ImmunoSEQ produced junction-only sequences that carried no quality scores. Clones were read by immunoSEQ multiplex PCR, and TCRdb kept only the in-frame ones, dropping some. V, J and clone size derive from that table, while D and trimming were established from the DNA sequence. Altogether about 2.2 million clones are present, just over 90% being singletons, with the ten largest covering 1.5% to 2%. Naivety among CD8 cells was defined by CD45RO negativity and positive CCR7 selection, thereby excluding terminally differentiated effector memory CD45RA+ cells. There were only Caucasian adults among the donors, and all lived in Nashville, Tennessee.

Sequencing used naive CD8+ T cells from PBMCs. This sequence joins TRBV5-6 and TRBJ2-2, with D possibly TRBD1 on 6 matching bases. The clonotype originates from a man aged 18-30 years in good health. Some clones in this sample may be carry-over from other donors' samples. Here the CDR3 reads CASSRELDSFTGELFF. The CDR3 nucleotides read TGTGCCAGCAGCCGCGAATTGGACAGCTTCACCGGGGAGCTGTTTTTT.